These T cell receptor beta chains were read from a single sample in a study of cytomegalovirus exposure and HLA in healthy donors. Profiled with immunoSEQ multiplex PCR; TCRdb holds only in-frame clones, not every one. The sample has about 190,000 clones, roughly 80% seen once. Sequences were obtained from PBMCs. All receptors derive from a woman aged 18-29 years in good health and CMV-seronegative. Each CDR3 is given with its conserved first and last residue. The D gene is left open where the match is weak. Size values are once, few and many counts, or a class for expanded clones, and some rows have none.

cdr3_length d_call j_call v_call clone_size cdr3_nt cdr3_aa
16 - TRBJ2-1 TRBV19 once TGTGCCAGTAGTATGTTCGGGGTAGGTTTGGTCAATGAGCAGTTCTTC CASSMFGVGLVNEQFF
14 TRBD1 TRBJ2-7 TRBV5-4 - TGTGCCAGCAGCTCCACGGACAGGTCCTACGAGCAGTACTTC CASSSTDRSYEQYF
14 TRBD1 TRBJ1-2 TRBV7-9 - TGTGCCAGCAGCCGGACAGGGACTAACTATGGCTACACCTTC CASSRTGTNYGYTF
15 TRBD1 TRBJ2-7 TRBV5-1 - TGCGCCAGCAGCTATGCCGGGACAGGAGGTAGGGAGCAGTACTTC CASSYAGTGGREQYF
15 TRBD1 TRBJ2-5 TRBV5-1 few TGCGCCAGCACCTCGACAGGGGCGATAGGAGAGACCCAGTACTTC CASTSTGAIGETQYF
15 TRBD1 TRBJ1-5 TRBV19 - TGTGCCAGTAGTGCGCAGGGGGCTGGGAATCAGCCCCAGCATTTT CASSAQGAGNQPQHF
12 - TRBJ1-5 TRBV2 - TGTGCCAGCGGACAGATGAATCAGCCCCAGCATTTT CASGQMNQPQHF
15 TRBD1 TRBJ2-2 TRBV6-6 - TGTGCCAGCAGTACGGGGACAGGGTATTCCGGGGAGCTGTTTTTT CASSTGTGYSGELFF
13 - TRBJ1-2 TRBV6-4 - TGTGCCAGCAGGAATCAGGGGCTAGGAGGCTACACCTTC CASRNQGLGGYTF
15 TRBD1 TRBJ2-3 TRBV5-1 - TGCGCCAGCAGCCCTGGACAGGGGCACACAGATACGCAGTATTTT CASSPGQGHTDTQYF
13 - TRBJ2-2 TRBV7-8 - TGTGCCAGCAGCCCTAGGGGCCCCGGGGAGCTGTTTTTT CASSPRGPGELFF
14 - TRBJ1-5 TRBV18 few TGTGCCAGCTCCCTTGACTGGGGCAATCAGCCCCAGCATTTT CASSLDWGNQPQHF
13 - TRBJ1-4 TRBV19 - TGTGCCAGTAGTAGACAGATTGATGAAAAACTGTTTTTT CASSRQIDEKLFF
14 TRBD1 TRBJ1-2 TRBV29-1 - TGCAGCGTTGAGGGCAGGGGGCGCGACTATGGCTACACCTTC CSVEGRGRDYGYTF
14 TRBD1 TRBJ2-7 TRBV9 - TGTGCCAGCAGCGGCCGGGACAGGGGCTACGAGCAGTACTTC CASSGRDRGYEQYF
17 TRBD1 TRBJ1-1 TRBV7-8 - TGTGCCAGCAGCCCTACCCCCTGGGACAGGGTGGTTACTGAAGCTTTCTTT CASSPTPWDRVVTEAFF
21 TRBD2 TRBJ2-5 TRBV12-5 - TGTGCTAGTGGTTTGTGGCTAGCGGGGGGATCTATGCCCTCCGAGGGGGAGACCCAGTACTTC CASGLWLAGGSMPSEGETQYF
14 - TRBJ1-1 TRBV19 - TGTGCCAGTACCCCAGGGGTGAGGTACACTGAAGCTTTCTTT CASTPGVRYTEAFF
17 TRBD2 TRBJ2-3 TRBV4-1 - TGCGCCAGCAGCCAGACTAGCGGCGGAGCCTTCACAGATACGCAGTATTTT CASSQTSGGAFTDTQYF
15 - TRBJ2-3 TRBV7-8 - TGTGCCAGCAGCTTCCGGGCAGGGAGCACAGATACGCAGTATTTT CASSFRAGSTDTQYF
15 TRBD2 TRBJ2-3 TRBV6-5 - TGTGCCAGCAATCTTTATAGCGGGGACACAGATACGCAGTATTTT CASNLYSGDTDTQYF